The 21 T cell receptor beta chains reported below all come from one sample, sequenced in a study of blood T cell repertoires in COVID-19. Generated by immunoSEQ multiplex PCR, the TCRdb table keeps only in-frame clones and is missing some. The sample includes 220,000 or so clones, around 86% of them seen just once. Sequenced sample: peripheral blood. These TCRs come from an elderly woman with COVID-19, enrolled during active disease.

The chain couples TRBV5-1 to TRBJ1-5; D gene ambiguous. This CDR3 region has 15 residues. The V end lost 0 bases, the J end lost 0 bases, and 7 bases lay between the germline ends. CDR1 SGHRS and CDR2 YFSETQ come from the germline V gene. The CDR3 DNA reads TGCGCCAGCAGCTTGGTTGGGAGTAGCAATCAGCCCCAGCATTTT. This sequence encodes CASSLVGSSNQPQHF.

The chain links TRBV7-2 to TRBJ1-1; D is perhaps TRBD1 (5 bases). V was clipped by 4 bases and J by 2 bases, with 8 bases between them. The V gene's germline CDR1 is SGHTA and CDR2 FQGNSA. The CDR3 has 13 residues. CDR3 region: CASSWTTNTEAFF. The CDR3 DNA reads TGTGCCAGCAGCTGGACAACTAACACTGAAGCTTTCTTT. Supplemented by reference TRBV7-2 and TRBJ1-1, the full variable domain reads GAGVSQSPSNKVTEKGKDVELRCDPISGHTALYWYRQSLGQGLEFLIYFQGNSAPDKSGLPSDRFSAERTGGSVSTLTIQRTQQEDSAVYLCASSWTTNTEAFFGQGTRLTVV.

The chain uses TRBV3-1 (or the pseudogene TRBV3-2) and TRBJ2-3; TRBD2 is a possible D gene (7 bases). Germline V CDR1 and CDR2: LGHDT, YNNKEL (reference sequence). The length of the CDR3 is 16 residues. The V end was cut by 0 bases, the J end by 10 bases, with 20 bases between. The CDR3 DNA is TGTGCCAGCAGCCAAGATGCGGCGGGGGCTCTACGGGCGCAGTATTTT. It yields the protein CASSQDAAGALRAQYF.

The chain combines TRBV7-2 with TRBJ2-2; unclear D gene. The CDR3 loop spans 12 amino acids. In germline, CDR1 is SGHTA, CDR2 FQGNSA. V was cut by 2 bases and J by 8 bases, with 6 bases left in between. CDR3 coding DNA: TGTGCCAGCAGCTTACCTCCTGGGGAGCTGTTTTTT. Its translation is CASSLPPGELFF.

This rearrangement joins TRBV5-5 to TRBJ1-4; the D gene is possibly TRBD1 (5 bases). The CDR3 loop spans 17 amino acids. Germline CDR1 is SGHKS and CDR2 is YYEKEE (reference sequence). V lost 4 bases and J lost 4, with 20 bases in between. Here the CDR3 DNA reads TGTGCCAGCAGCGCGAGTTGGGGCAGGGTGGGTAATGAAAAACTGTTTTTT. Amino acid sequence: CASSASWGRVGNEKLFF.

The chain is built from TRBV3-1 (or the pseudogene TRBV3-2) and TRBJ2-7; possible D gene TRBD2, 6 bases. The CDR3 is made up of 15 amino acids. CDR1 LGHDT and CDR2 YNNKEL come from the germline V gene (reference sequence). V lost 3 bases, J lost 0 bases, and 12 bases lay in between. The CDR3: CASSHHTGSSYEQYF. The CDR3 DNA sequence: TGTGCCAGCAGCCACCATACCGGGAGCTCCTACGAGCAGTACTTC.

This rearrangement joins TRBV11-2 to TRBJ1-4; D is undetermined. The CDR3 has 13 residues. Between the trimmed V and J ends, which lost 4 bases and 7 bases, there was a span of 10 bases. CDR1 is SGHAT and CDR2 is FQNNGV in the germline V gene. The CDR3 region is CASSSPGSEKLFF. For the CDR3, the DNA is TGTGCCAGCAGCTCCCCGGGGAGTGAAAAACTGTTTTTT.

In DNA form, the CDR3 reads TGTGCCATCAGTGACCCCACGGGAGGAGTAGATACGCAGTATTTT. Translating it yields CAISDPTGGVDTQYF. The V and J genes are TRBV10-3 and TRBJ2-3; 7 bases match TRBD2. The CDR3 has 15 residues. V was pared by 3 bases and J by 5 bases, with 8 bases of the junction left unmatched. Germline V CDR1 and CDR2: ENHRY, SYGVKD.

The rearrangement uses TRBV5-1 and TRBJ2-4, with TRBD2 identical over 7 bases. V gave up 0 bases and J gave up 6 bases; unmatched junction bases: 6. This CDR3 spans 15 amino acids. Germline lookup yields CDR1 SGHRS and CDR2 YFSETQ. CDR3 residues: CASSLDGGIRNIQYF. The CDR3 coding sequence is TGCGCCAGCAGCTTGGACGGGGGGATAAGAAACATTCAGTACTTC.

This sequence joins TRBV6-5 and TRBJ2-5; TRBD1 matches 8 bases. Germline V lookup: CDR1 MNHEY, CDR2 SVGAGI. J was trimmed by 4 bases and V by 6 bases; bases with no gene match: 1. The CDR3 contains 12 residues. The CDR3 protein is CASRDRGETQYF. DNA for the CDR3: TGTGCCAGCAGAGACAGGGGAGAGACCCAGTACTTC.

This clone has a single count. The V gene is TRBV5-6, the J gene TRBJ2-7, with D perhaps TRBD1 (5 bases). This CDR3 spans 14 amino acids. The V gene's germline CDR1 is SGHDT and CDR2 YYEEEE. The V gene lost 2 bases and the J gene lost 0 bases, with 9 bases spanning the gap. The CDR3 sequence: CASSFNRLSYEQYF. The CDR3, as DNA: TGTGCCAGCAGCTTCAACAGGCTCTCCTACGAGCAGTACTTC.

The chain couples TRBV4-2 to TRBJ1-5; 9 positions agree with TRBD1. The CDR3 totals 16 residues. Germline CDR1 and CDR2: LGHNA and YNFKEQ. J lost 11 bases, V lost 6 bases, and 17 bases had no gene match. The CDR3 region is CASSKGLTGGRGAQHF. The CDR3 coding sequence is TGTGCCAGCAGTAAAGGTCTTACAGGGGGCAGGGGGGCCCAGCATTTT.

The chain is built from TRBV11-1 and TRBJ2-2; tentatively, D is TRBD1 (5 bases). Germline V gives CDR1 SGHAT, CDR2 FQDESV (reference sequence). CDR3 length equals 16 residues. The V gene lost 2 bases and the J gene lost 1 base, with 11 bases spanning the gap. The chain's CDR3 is CASSLTRQRNTGELFF. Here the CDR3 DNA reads TGTGCCAGCAGCTTAACTCGACAGCGGAACACCGGGGAGCTGTTTTTT.

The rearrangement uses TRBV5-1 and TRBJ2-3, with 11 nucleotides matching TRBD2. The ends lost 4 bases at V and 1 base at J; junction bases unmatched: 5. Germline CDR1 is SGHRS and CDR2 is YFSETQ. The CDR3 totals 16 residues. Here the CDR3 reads CASSLSGGAGTDTQYF. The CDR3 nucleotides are TGCGCCAGCAGCCTTAGCGGGGGGGCCGGCACAGATACGCAGTATTTT.

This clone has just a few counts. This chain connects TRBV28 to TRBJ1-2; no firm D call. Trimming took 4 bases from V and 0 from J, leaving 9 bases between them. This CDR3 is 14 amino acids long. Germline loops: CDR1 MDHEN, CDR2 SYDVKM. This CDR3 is CASSSSWPNYGYTF. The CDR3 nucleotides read TGTGCCAGCAGTTCCTCGTGGCCTAACTATGGCTACACCTTC.

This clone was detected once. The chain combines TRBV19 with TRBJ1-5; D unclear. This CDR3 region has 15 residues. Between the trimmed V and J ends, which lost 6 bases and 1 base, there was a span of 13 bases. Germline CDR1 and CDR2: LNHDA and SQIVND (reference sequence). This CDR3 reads CASRDQRRSNQPQHF. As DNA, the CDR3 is TGTGCCAGTAGAGACCAGAGGCGCAGCAATCAGCCCCAGCATTTT. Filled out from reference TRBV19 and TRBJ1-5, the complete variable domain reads DGGITQSPKYLFRKEGQNVTLSCEQNLNHDAMYWYRQDPGQGLRLIYYSQIVNDFQKGDIAEGYSVSREKKESFPLTVTSAQKNPTAFYLCASRDQRRSNQPQHFGDGTRLSIL.

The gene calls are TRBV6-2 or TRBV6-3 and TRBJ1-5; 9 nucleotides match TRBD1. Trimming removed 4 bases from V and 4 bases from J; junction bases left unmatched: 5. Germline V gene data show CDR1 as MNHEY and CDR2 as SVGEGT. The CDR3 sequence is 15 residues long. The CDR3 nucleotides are TGTGCCAGCAGTTCCGGACAGGGGATAAATCAGCCCCAGCATTTT. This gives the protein CASSSGQGINQPQHF.

The CDR3 spells CALLFGNTIYF. CDR3 coding DNA: TGTGCCCTTCTATTTGGAAACACCATATATTTT. The chain uses TRBV3-1 (or the pseudogene TRBV3-2) and TRBJ1-3; D gene unclear. The V and J ends lost 11 bases and 3 bases respectively, with 8 bases between them. The CDR3 runs to 11 residues. Germline CDR1 LGHDT, CDR2 YNNKEL (reference sequence).

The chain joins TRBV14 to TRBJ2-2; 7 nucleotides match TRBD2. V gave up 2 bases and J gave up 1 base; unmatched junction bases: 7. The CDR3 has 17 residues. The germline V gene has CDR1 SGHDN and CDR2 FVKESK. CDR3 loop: CASSQPQGGLNTGELFF. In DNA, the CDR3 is TGTGCCAGCAGCCAACCCCAGGGAGGGCTGAACACCGGGGAGCTGTTTTTT.

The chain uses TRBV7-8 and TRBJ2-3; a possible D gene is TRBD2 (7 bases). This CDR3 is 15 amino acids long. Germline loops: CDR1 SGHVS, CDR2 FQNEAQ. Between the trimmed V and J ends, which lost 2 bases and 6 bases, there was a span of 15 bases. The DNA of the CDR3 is TGTGCCAGCAGCTTAAACGCGGGGGCGAGGGATACGCAGTATTTT. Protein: CASSLNAGARDTQYF. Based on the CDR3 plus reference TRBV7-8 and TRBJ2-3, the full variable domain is GAGVSQSPRYKVAKRGQDVALRCDPISGHVSLFWYQQALGQGPEFLTYFQNEAQLDKSGLPSDRFFAERPEGSVSTLKIQRTQQEDSAVYLCASSLNAGARDTQYFGPGTRLTVL.

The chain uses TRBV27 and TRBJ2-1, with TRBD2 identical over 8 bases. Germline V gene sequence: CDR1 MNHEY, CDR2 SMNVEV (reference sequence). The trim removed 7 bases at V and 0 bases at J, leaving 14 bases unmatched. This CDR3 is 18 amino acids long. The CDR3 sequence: CASTPWTSPTSSYNEQFF. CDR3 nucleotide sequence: TGTGCCAGCACCCCTTGGACTAGCCCCACTAGCTCCTACAATGAGCAGTTCTTC.